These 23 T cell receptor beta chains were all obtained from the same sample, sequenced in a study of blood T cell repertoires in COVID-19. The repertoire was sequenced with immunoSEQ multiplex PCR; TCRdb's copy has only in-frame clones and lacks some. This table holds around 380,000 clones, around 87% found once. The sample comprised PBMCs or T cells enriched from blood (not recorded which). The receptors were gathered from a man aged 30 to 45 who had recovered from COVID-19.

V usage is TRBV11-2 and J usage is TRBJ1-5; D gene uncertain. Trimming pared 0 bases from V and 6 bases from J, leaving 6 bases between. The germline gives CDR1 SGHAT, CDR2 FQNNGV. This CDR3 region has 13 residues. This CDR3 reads CASSLESVQPQHF. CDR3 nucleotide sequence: TGTGCCAGCAGCTTAGAGTCCGTTCAGCCCCAGCATTTT.

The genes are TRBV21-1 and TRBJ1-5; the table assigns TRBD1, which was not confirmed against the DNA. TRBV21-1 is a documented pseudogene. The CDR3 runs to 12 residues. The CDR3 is CASSTLPPEQHF. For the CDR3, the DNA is TGTGCCAGCAGCACATTACCCCCAGAACAGCATTTT.

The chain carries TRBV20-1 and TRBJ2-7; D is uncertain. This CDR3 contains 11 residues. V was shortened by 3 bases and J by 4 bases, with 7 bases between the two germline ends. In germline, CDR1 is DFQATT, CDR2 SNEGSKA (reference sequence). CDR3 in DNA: TGCAGTGCTAGTTCCCTATACGAGCAGTACTTC. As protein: CSASSLYEQYF.

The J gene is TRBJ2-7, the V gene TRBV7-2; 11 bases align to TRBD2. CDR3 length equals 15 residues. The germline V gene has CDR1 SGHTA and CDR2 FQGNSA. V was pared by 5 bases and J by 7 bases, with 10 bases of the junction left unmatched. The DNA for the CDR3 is TGTGCCAGCAGCCCAACCAGACTAGCGGGGCGAGAGCAGTACTTC. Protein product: CASSPTRLAGREQYF.

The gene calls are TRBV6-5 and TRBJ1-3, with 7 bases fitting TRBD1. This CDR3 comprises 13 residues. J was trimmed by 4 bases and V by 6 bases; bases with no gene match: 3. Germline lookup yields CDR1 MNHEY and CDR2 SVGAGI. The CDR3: CASSPGQGNTIYF. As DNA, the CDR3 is TGTGCCAGCAGCCCGGGACAGGGAAACACCATATATTTT.

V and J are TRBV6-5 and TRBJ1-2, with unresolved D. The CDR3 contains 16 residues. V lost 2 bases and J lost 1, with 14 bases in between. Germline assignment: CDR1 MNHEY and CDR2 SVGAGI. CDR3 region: CASSYGPQLVNYGYTF. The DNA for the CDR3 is TGTGCCAGCAGTTACGGGCCTCAGCTTGTTAACTATGGCTACACCTTC.

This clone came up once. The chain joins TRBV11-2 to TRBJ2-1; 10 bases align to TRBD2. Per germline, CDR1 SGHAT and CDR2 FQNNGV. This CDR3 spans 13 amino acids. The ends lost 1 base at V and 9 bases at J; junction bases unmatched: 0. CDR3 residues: CASSLGTSGEQFF. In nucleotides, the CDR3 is TGTGCCAGCAGCTTAGGGACTAGCGGTGAGCAGTTCTTC. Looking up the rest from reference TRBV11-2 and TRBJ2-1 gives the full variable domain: EAGVAQSPRYKIIEKRQSVAFWCNPISGHATLYWYQQILGQGPKLLIQFQNNGVVDDSQLPKDRFSAERLKGVDSTLKIQPAKLEDSAVYLCASSLGTSGEQFFGPGTRLTVL.

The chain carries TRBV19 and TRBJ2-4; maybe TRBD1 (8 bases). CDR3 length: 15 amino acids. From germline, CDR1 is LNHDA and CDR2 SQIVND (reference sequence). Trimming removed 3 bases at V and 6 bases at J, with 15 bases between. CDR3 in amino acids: CASSMGGDRRNIQYF. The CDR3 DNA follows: TGTGCCAGTAGTATGGGGGGGGACAGGAGAAACATTCAGTACTTC.

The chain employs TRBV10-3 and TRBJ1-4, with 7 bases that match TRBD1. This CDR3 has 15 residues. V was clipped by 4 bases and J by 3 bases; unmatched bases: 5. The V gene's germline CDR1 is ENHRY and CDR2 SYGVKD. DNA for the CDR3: TGTGCCATCAGTGGCCGACAGGGATCTAATGAAAAACTGTTTTTT. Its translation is CAISGRQGSNEKLFF.

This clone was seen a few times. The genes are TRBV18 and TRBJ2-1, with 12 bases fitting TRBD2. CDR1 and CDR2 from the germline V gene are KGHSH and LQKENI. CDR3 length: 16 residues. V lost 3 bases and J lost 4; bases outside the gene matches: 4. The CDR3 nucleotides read TGTGCCAGCTCACCGCGGACTAGCGGGGAATACAATGAGCAGTTCTTC. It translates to CASSPRTSGEYNEQFF.

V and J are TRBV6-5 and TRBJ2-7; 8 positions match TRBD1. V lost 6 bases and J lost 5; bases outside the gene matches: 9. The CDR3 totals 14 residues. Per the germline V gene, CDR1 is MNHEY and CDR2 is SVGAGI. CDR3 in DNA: TGTGCCAGCAGCGTAGGACAGGGCACCCACGAGCAGTACTTC. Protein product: CASSVGQGTHEQYF.

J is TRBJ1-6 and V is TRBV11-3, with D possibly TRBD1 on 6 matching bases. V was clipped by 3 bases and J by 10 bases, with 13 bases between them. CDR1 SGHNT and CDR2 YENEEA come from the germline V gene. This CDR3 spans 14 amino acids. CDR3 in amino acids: CASSFAGGQSPLHF. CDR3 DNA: TGTGCCAGCAGCTTCGCGGGGGGCCAATCACCCCTCCACTTT.

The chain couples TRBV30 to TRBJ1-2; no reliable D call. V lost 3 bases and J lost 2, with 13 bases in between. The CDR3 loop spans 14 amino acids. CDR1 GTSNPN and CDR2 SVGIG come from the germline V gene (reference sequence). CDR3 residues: CAWSLETANYGYTF. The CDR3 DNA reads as TGTGCCTGGAGCCTAGAGACGGCAAACTATGGCTACACCTTC.

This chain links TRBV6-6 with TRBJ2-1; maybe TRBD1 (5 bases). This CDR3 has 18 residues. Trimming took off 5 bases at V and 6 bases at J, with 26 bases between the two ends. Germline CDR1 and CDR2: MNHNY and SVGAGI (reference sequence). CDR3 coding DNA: TGTGCCAGCAGTCTGACAGCCCCGCATTTATCTCCTAGCAATGAGCAGTTCTTC. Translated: CASSLTAPHLSPSNEQFF.

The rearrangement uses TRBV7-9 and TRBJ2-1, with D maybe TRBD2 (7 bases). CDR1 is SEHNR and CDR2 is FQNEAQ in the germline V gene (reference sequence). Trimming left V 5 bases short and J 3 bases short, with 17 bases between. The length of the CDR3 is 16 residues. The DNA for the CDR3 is TGTGCCAGCAGCCTACCGGGGGCGGGGGACTACAATGAGCAGTTCTTC. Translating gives CASSLPGAGDYNEQFF.

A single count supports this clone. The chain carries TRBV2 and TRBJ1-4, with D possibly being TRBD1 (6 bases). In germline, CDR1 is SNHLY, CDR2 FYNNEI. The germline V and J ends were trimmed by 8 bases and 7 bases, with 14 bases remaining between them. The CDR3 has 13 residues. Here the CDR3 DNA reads TGTGCCAGCGGGGGCCCACGTAGTGAAAAACTGTTTTTT. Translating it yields CASGGPRSEKLFF.

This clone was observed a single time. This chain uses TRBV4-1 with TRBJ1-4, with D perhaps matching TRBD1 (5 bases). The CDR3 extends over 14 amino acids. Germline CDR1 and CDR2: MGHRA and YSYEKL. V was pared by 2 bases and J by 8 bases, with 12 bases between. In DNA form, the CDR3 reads TGCGCCAGCAGCCAATCACAGGTCGGGGAAAAACTGTTTTTT. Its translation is CASSQSQVGEKLFF.

DNA for the CDR3: TGTGCCAGCTCACCTCAGGGGGTTGCAACTAATGAAAAACTGTTTTTT. Residues: CASSPQGVATNEKLFF. This sequence joins TRBV18 and TRBJ1-4; 7 nucleotides align to TRBD1. CDR3 length: 16 amino acids. In germline, CDR1 is KGHSH, CDR2 LQKENI. J gave up 0 bases and V 3 bases, and 4 bases lay outside the gene matches. Using reference TRBV18 and TRBJ1-4 for the parts outside the CDR3, the full variable domain is NAGVMQNPRHLVRRRGQEARLRCSPMKGHSHVYWYRQLPEEGLKFMVYLQKENIIDESGMPKERFSAEFPKEGPSILRIQQVVRGDSAAYFCASSPQGVATNEKLFFGSGTQLSVL.

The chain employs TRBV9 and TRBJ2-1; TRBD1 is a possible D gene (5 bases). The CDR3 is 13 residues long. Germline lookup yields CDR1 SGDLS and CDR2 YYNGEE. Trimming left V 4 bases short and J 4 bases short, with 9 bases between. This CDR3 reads CASSLRQYNEQFF. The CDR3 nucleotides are TGTGCCAGCAGCCTCCGACAGTACAATGAGCAGTTCTTC.

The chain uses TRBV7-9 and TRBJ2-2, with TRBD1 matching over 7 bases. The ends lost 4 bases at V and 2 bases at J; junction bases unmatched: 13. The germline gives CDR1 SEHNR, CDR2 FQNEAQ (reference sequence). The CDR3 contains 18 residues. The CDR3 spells CASSSSLLTGPNTGELFF. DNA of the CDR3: TGTGCCAGCAGCTCTAGTCTCCTGACAGGGCCTAACACCGGGGAGCTGTTTTTT.

Written as DNA, the CDR3 is TGTGCCAGCAGCTCCGGGGGGCAAGGTGAAAAACTGTTTTTT. Translation gives CASSSGGQGEKLFF. The chain joins TRBV5-4 to TRBJ1-4, with D perhaps matching TRBD1 (6 bases). Germline V gives CDR1 SGHNT, CDR2 YYREEE (reference sequence). V lost 3 bases, J lost 7 bases, and 13 bases lay in between. This CDR3 spans 14 amino acids.

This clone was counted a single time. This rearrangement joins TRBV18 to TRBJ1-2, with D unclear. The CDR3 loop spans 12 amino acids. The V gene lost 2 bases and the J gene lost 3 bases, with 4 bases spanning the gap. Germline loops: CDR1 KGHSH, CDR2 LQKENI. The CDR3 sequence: CASSPSDYGYTF. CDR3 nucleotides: TGTGCCAGCTCACCATCAGACTATGGCTACACCTTC.

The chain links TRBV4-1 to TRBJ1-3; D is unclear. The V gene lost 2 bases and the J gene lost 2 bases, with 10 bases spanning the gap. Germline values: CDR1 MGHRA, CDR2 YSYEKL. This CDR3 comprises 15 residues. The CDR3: CASSQRRGTGNTIYF. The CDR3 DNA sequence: TGCGCCAGCAGCCAAAGGAGAGGGACTGGAAACACCATATATTTT.